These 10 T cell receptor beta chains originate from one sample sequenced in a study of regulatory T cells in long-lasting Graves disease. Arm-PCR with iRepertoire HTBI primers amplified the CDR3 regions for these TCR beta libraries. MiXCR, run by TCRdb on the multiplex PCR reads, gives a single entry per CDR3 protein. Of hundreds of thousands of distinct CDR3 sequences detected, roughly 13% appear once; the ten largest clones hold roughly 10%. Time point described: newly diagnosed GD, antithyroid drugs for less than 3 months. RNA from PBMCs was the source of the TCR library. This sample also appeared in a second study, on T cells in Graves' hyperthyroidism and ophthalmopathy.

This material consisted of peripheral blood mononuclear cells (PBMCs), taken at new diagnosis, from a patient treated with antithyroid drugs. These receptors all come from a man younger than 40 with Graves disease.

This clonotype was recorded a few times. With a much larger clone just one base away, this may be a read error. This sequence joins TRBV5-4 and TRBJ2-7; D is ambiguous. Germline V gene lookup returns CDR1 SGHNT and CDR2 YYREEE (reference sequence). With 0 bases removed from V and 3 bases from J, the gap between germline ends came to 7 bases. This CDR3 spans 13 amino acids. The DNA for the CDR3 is TGTGCCAGCAGCTTGGACTGGGGCTACGAGCAGTACTTC. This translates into CASSLDWGYEQYF.

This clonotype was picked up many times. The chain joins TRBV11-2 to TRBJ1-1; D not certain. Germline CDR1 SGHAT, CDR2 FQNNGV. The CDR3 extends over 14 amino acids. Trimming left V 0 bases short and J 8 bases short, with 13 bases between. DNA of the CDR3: TGTGCCAGCAGCTTAGATCATGAAGGGCCCGAAGCTTTCTTT. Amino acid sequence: CASSLDHEGPEAFF.

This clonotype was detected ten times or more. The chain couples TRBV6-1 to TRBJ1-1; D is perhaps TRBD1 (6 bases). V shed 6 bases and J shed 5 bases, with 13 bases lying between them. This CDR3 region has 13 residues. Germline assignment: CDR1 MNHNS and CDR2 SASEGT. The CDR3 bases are TGTGCCAGCAGACAACAGGGCTGGACTGAAGCTTTCTTT. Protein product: CASRQQGWTEAFF.

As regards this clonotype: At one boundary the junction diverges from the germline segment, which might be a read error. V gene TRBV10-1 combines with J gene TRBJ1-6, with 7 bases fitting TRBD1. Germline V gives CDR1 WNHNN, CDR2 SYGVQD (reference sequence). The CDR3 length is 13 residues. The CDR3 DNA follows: TGCGCCAGCAGTGCAGGGGGGAATTCACCCCCCCACTTT. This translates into CASSAGGNSPPHF.

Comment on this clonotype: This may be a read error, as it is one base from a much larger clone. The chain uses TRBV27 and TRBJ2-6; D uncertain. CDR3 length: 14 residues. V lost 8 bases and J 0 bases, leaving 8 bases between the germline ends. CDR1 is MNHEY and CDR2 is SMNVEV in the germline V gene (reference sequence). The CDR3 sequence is CASGESSGANVLTF. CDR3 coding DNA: TGTGCCAGCGGAGAGAGCTCTGGGGCCAACGTCCTGACTTTC.

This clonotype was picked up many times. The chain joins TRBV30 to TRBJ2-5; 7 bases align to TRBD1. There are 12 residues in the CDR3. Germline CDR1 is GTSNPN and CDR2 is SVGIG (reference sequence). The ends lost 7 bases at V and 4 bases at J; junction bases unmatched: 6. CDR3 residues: CASRQGAETQYF. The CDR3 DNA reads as TGTGCCTCGCGACAGGGCGCAGAGACCCAGTACTTC. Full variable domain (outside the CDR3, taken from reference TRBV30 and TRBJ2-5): SQTIHQWPATLVQPVGSPLSLECTVEGTSNPNLYWYRQAAGRGLQLLFYSVGIGQISSEVPQNLSASRPQDRQFILSSKKLLLSDSGFYLCASRQGAETQYFGPGTRLLVL.

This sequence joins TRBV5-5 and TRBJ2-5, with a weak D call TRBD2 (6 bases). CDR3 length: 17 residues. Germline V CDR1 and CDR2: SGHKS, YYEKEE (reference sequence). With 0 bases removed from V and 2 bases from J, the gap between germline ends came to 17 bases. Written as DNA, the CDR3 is TGTGCCAGCAGCTTGGCCGAAGGAGGGTCACTACAAGAGACCCAGTACTTC. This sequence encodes CASSLAEGGSLQETQYF.

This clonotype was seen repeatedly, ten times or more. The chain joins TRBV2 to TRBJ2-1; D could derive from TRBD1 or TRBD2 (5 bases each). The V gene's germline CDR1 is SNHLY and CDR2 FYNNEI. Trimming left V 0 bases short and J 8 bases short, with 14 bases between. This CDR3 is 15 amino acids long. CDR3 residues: CASSEAPGQVDEQFF. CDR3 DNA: TGTGCCAGCAGTGAAGCGCCGGGGCAGGTGGATGAGCAGTTCTTC.

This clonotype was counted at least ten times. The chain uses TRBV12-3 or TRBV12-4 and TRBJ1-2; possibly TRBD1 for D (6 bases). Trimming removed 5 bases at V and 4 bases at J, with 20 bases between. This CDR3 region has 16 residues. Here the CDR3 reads CASSPASGQYFYGYTF. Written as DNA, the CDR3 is TGTGCCAGCAGTCCCGCGTCCGGACAGTACTTCTATGGCTACACCTTC.

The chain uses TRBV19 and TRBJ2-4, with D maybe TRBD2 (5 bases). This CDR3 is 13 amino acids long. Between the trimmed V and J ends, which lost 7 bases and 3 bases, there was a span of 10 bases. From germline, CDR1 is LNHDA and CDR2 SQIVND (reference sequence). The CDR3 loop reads CASNSGSKNIQYF. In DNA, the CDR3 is TGTGCCAGTAACAGCGGTAGCAAAAACATTCAGTACTTC.